The 5 T cell receptor beta chains given below trace back to one sample, sequenced in a study of blood T cell repertoires in COVID-19 (dated by TCRdb to the early 2020s). Library creation used the immunoSEQ multiplex PCR assay. TCRdb mirrors the immuneACCESS table, restricted to in-frame sequences. Some clones are absent from its copies; in checked studies, under half trace to an unresolved V gene, and the reason for the others is unknown. Here the sample has 150,000 or so clones; around 84% occur a single time. The ten largest clones capture around 5.4% of the sample. The sample taken for sequencing was PBMCs or T cells enriched from blood (not recorded which). Receptors originate from a woman in her forties or fifties who had been exposed to COVID-19.

This clone was seen just once. The gene calls are TRBV27 and TRBJ2-6; D remains unclear. Germline V gene data show CDR1 as MNHEY and CDR2 as SMNVEV (reference sequence). Trimming pared 4 bases from V and 0 bases from J, leaving 10 bases between. CDR3 length: 16 amino acids. The CDR3: CASSSAWASGANVLTF. CDR3 DNA sequence: TGTGCCAGCAGTTCTGCCTGGGCCTCTGGGGCCAACGTCCTGACTTTC.

The chain's CDR3 is CASSVDRFNEKLFF. The CDR3 DNA follows: TGTGCCAGCAGCGTGGACAGGTTTAATGAAAAACTGTTTTTT. V and J are TRBV5-4 and TRBJ1-4; TRBD1 agrees at 7 bases. The length of the CDR3 is 14 residues. Germline loops: CDR1 SGHNT, CDR2 YYREEE (reference sequence). V gave up 4 bases and J gave up 4 bases; unmatched junction bases: 4.

This chain uses TRBV2 with TRBJ1-5, with 10 bases that match TRBD1. V gave up 8 bases and J gave up 6 bases; unmatched junction bases: 10. The CDR3 totals 15 residues. The germline gives CDR1 SNHLY, CDR2 FYNNEI. The CDR3 reads CASSRDRGGSQPQHF. The CDR3 nucleotides read TGTGCCAGCTCCCGGGACAGGGGAGGGAGTCAGCCCCAGCATTTT. The full variable domain, its missing parts supplied by reference TRBV2 and TRBJ1-5, is EPEVTQTPSHQVTQMGQEVILRCVPISNHLYFYWYRQILGQKVEFLVSFYNNEISEKSEIFDDQFSVERPDGSNFTLKIRSTKLEDSAMYFCASSRDRGGSQPQHFGDGTRLSIL.

This chain connects TRBV19 to TRBJ2-3; D remains unclear. The germline V gene encodes CDR1 LNHDA and CDR2 SQIVND (reference sequence). The length of the CDR3 is 13 residues. Trimming left V 6 bases short and J 1 base short, with 8 bases between. CDR3 nucleotides: TGTGCCAGTAGATTCGGAGGCACAGATACGCAGTATTTT. Translation: CASRFGGTDTQYF.

The chain is built from TRBV15 and TRBJ1-6, with D unclear. The V end lost 2 bases, the J end lost 12 bases, and 8 bases lay between the germline ends. CDR3 length equals 12 residues. Germline CDR1 LNHNV, CDR2 YYDKDF (reference sequence). The CDR3 sequence: CATSRPRGPLHF. DNA of the CDR3: TGTGCCACCAGCAGACCACGGGGACCCCTCCACTTT. Combining the CDR3 with reference TRBV15 and TRBJ1-6 gives the whole variable domain DAMVIQNPRYQVTQFGKPVTLSCSQTLNHNVMYWYQQKSSQAPKLLFHYYDKDFNNEADTPDNFQSRRPNTSFCFLDIRSPGLGDTAMYLCATSRPRGPLHFGNGTRLTVT.